This paragraph covers one T cell receptor (beta chain) sequence. The data are from a study of CD8 T cells in Susac syndrome. The ends were cut back, 5 bases at V and 0 bases at J, with 13 bases in the middle. This CDR3 is 15 amino acids long. The germline V gene has CDR1 MNHNY and CDR2 SVGAGI (reference sequence). RNA in amounts of roughly 0.45 to 1 ug was reverse transcribed with random hexamers. TCRdb reprocessed the immunoSEQ multiplex PCR reads via MiXCR and lists one record per CDR3 protein. The sample includes about 400,000 distinct CDR3 sequences, 75% to 90% of them seen just once. The specimen sequenced was CD8+ T cells from PBMCs. V is TRBV6-6 and J is TRBJ1-1; no clear D gene. The clonotype originates from a human donor with multiple sclerosis. The CDR3 loop reads CASSPTLIMNTEAFF. In DNA, the CDR3 is TGTGCCAGCAGTCCTACCTTGATCATGAACACTGAAGCTTTCTTT.